One and the same sample provided the 22 T cell receptor beta chains below, sequenced in a study of cytomegalovirus exposure and HLA in healthy donors. The PCR had 60 Vbeta and 13 Jbeta primers. Method: immunoSEQ multiplex PCR; TCRdb's copy keeps in-frame clones and lacks some. In all, the sample yields tens of thousands of clones. Sequencing was carried out using PBMCs. The receptors were gathered from a woman in her twenties or thirties in good health and CMV-seronegative.

This chain uses TRBV7-2 with TRBJ2-7; TRBD2 aligns across 9 bases. CDR3 length: 15 residues. Germline CDR1 reads SGHTA; CDR2 reads FQGNSA. The V gene end was trimmed by 2 bases and the J gene end by 7 bases; junction bases not matched to a gene: 9. The CDR3 spells CASSLMGTSKGEQYF. The DNA of the CDR3 is TGTGCCAGCAGCTTAATGGGGACTAGCAAAGGGGAGCAGTACTTC.

The CDR3 DNA reads TGTGCCACCAGCAGAGGACGCTGGACTCCTCATTCACCCCTCCACTTT. Translating gives CATSRGRWTPHSPLHF. The chain is built from TRBV15 and TRBJ1-6; D gene unclear. This CDR3 contains 16 residues. The germline V and J ends were trimmed by 1 base and 8 bases, with 15 bases remaining between them. CDR1 is LNHNV, CDR2 YYDKDF, per germline (reference sequence).

The chain links TRBV30 to TRBJ1-1; D is unclear. Germline V gene lookup returns CDR1 GTSNPN and CDR2 SVGIG (reference sequence). Trimming took 3 bases from V and 0 from J, leaving 17 bases between them. This CDR3 region has 16 residues. As DNA, the CDR3 is TGTGCCTGGAGCCCCCTGGCAGGAGGAATGAACACTGAAGCTTTCTTT. Its protein is CAWSPLAGGMNTEAFF.

The chain links TRBV6-1 to TRBJ2-2, with TRBD1 matching 9 bases. The CDR3 has 14 residues. Losses at the gene ends were 6 bases for V and 5 bases for J; bases not matched to a gene: 4. Germline CDR1 reads MNHNS; CDR2 reads SASEGT. In DNA, the CDR3 is TGTGCCAGCAGCGGACAGGGGATGACCGGGGAGCTGTTTTTT. Amino acid sequence: CASSGQGMTGELFF.

This sequence joins TRBV7-9 and TRBJ1-1; 11 bases align to TRBD1. The CDR3 is made up of 14 amino acids. V lost 3 bases and J lost 5; bases outside the gene matches: 2. Germline CDR1 and CDR2: SEHNR and FQNEAQ (reference sequence). CDR3 DNA: TGTGCCAGCAGCTTCCGGGACAGGGGGACTGAAGCTTTCTTT. Amino acid sequence: CASSFRDRGTEAFF.

The chain employs TRBV2 and TRBJ1-1, with 8 bases aligning to TRBD1. The germline V gene encodes CDR1 SNHLY and CDR2 FYNNEI. The V gene end was trimmed by 3 bases and the J gene end by 3 bases; junction bases not matched to a gene: 0. There are 13 residues in the CDR3. The CDR3 DNA follows: TGTGCCAGCAGTGAGGGACAGGACACTGAAGCTTTCTTT. This encodes CASSEGQDTEAFF.

As to this clone: The junction differs from germline at one of its ends, possibly a read error. The V and J genes are TRBV23-1 and TRBJ1-2, with D unclear. TRBV23-1 falls under the ORF class, with uncertain function. This CDR3 contains 11 residues. CDR3 nucleotides: TGCGCCAGTGACATGCAACCATTCTACCTCTTC. Translating it yields CASDMQPFYLF.

The chain employs TRBV13 and TRBJ1-1, with 10 bases that match TRBD1. The CDR3 is made up of 16 amino acids. Germline assignment: CDR1 PRHDT and CDR2 FYEKMQ (reference sequence). The junction had 8 bases not matched to a gene; V was cut back by 4 bases and J by 3 bases. Here the CDR3 reads CASSSSGTGVDTEAFF. In DNA form, the CDR3 reads TGTGCCAGCAGCTCGTCGGGGACAGGGGTGGACACTGAAGCTTTCTTT.

J is TRBJ2-2 and V is TRBV11-2; the match to TRBD1 covers 7 bases. This CDR3 spans 15 amino acids. J gave up 5 bases and V 5 bases, and 8 bases lay outside the gene matches. Germline values: CDR1 SGHAT, CDR2 FQNNGV. Here the CDR3 reads CASSNDRVKTGELFF. The CDR3 nucleotides are TGTGCCAGCAGCAACGACAGGGTTAAGACCGGGGAGCTGTTTTTT.

The CDR3 spells CASTRTGGIDEQFF. The CDR3 DNA is TGTGCCAGCACCCGGACAGGGGGCATCGATGAGCAGTTCTTC. The genes are TRBV4-2 and TRBJ2-1; 11 bases agree with TRBD1. Germline-derived CDR1 and CDR2 are LGHNA and YNFKEQ. This CDR3 has 14 amino acids. Trimming removed 7 bases from V and 8 bases from J; junction bases left unmatched: 7.

This sequence joins TRBV19 and TRBJ2-7, with no clear D. CDR3 size: 12 residues. Germline CDR1 and CDR2: LNHDA and SQIVND (reference sequence). Trimming pared 5 bases from V and 5 bases from J, leaving 10 bases between. The CDR3 is CASSGLLDEQYF. The CDR3 DNA is TGTGCCAGTAGTGGCCTGTTGGACGAGCAGTACTTC. Full variable domain (rest looked up from reference TRBV19 and TRBJ2-7): DGGITQSPKYLFRKEGQNVTLSCEQNLNHDAMYWYRQDPGQGLRLIYYSQIVNDFQKGDIAEGYSVSREKKESFPLTVTSAQKNPTAFYLCASSGLLDEQYFGPGTRLTVT.

The chain employs TRBV5-6 and TRBJ1-1; D call uncertain. CDR1 is SGHDT, CDR2 YYEEEE, per germline. CDR3 length equals 15 residues. V lost 1 base, J lost 5 bases, and 15 bases lay in between. The CDR3 DNA is TGTGCCAGCAGCTTGACGGTTATGAGAGAAACTGAAGCTTTCTTT. Its translation is CASSLTVMRETEAFF.

The genes are TRBV5-4 and TRBJ2-7; 8 bases agree with TRBD2. V lost 0 bases to trimming and J lost 4 bases; unmatched junction nucleotides: 9. This CDR3 contains 16 residues. Germline CDR1 SGHNT, CDR2 YYREEE (reference sequence). The DNA for the CDR3 is TGTGCCAGCAGCTTGGCCCCCGGGACTAGATTTTACGAGCAGTACTTC. Translating gives CASSLAPGTRFYEQYF.

The chain has TRBV6-6 and TRBJ1-3, with D maybe TRBD1 (6 bases). Per the germline V gene, CDR1 is MNHNY and CDR2 is SVGAGI (reference sequence). The CDR3 loop spans 15 amino acids. Trimming pared 2 bases from V and 3 bases from J, leaving 11 bases between. The CDR3 loop reads CASSYKGGSGNTIYF. Written as DNA, the CDR3 is TGTGCCAGCAGTTACAAGGGGGGGAGTGGAAACACCATATATTTT.

This sequence joins TRBV25-1 and TRBJ1-2; the D gene is possibly TRBD1 (6 bases). Trimming shortened V by 3 bases and J by 8 bases, and 13 bases separated the two germline ends. Germline V gives CDR1 MGHDK, CDR2 SYGVNS. The CDR3 has 13 amino acids. The CDR3 bases are TGTGCCAGCAGTGATTCAGGGGAGAAGGGCTACACCTTC. Translated: CASSDSGEKGYTF.

The J gene is TRBJ1-4, the V gene TRBV25-1; D gene ambiguous. The CDR3 spans 14 residues. The germline gives CDR1 MGHDK, CDR2 SYGVNS. The V end lost 6 bases, the J end lost 1 base, and 9 bases lay between the germline ends. CDR3 in amino acids: CASSLRGTNEKLFF. The CDR3 nucleotides are TGTGCCAGCAGCCTCCGGGGAACTAATGAAAAACTGTTTTTT.

The chain links TRBV6-1 to TRBJ1-1; no clear D. Trimming removed 6 bases from V and 2 bases from J, with 7 bases in between. CDR3 length: 12 residues. Germline lookup yields CDR1 MNHNS and CDR2 SASEGT. CDR3 in amino acids: CASSRINTEAFF. As DNA, the CDR3 is TGTGCCAGCAGCAGGATAAACACTGAAGCTTTCTTT.

This chain links TRBV28 with TRBJ1-2, with TRBD1 matching 8 bases. Trimming at V came to 6 bases and at J to 5 bases, leaving 8 bases not matched to a gene. The length of the CDR3 is 14 residues. The germline CDR1 and CDR2 sequences are MDHEN and SYDVKM. CDR3 loop: CASSTQGDEYGYTF. Written as DNA, the CDR3 is TGTGCCAGCAGCACACAGGGGGATGAATATGGCTACACCTTC.

As for this clone: Other DNA sequences in the sample encode the same CDR3. The V call is TRBV6-1, the J call TRBJ1-2, with a possible D match to TRBD1 (5 bases). V was shortened by 3 bases and J by 1 base, with 12 bases between the two germline ends. The germline CDR1 and CDR2 sequences are MNHNS and SASEGT. The CDR3 loop spans 15 amino acids. The CDR3 here is CASSDRASINYGYTF. Written as DNA, the CDR3 is TGTGCCAGCAGTGACAGGGCAAGTATTAACTATGGCTACACCTTC.

The chain combines TRBV4-1 with TRBJ1-4; 7 positions agree with TRBD1. With V trimmed by 0 bases and J by 4 bases, 5 bases remained unmatched. The germline gives CDR1 MGHRA, CDR2 YSYEKL. The CDR3 sequence is 16 residues long. CDR3 sequence: CASSQERGQGNEKLFF. CDR3 DNA sequence: TGCGCCAGCAGCCAAGAAAGGGGGCAGGGTAATGAAAAACTGTTTTTT.

The V and J genes are TRBV5-1 and TRBJ2-3; 7 bases map to TRBD2. In germline, CDR1 is SGHRS, CDR2 YFSETQ. The CDR3 is 15 residues long. V lost 1 base and J lost 4; bases outside the gene matches: 6. Written as DNA, the CDR3 is TGCGCCAGCAGCTTGAGGGGAGGGCCGGCAGATACGCAGTATTTT. Its translation is CASSLRGGPADTQYF.

The chain combines TRBV6-1 with TRBJ2-1; possibly TRBD1 for D (5 bases). The V end lost 10 bases, the J end lost 5 bases, and 15 bases lay between the germline ends. The germline V gene has CDR1 MNHNS and CDR2 SASEGT. CDR3 size: 13 residues. The CDR3 reads CATGTGSDNEQFF. The CDR3 DNA sequence: TGTGCCACCGGAACAGGTTCCGACAATGAGCAGTTCTTC.